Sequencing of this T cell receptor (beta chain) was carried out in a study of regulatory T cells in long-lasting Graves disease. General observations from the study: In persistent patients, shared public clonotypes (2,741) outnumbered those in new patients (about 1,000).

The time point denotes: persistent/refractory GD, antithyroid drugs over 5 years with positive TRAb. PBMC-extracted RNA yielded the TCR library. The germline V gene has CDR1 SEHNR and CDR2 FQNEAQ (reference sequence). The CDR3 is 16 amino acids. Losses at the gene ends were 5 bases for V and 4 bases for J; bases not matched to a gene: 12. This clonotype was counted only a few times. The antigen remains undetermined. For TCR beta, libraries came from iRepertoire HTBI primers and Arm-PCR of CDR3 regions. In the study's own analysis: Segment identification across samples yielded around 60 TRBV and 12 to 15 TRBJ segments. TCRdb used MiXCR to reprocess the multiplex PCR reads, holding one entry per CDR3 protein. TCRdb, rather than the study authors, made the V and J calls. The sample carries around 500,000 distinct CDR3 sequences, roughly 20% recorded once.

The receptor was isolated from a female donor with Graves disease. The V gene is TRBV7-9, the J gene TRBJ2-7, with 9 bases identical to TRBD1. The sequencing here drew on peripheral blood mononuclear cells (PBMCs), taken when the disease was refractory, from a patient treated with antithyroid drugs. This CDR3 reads CASSPVGGTGRYEQYF. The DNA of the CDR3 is TGTGCCAGCAGCCCCGTGGGCGGGACAGGGAGGTACGAGCAGTACTTC.